These 7 T cell receptor beta chains share one sample of origin, sequenced in a study of CD4 T cells in relation to SARS-CoV-2 and coronaviruses. Here immunoSEQ multiplex PCR was the method, and the copy in TCRdb shows in-frame clones only, minus some. The table records more than 20,000 clones, about 66% of them present only once. CD4+ T cells from unexposed donors were obtained before the COVID-19 pandemic (2011-2018). Isolation of CD4+ T cells took place after around eleven days in culture. These receptors' antigens are unknown. Sequencing was carried out using CD4+ T cells from PBMCs, cultured in vitro. Receptors were obtained from a human donor in good health.

This clone was detected only once. The chain links TRBV12-3 or TRBV12-4 to TRBJ1-1, with D possibly being TRBD1 (5 bases). The CDR3 loop spans 12 amino acids. V lost 4 bases and J lost 7, with 10 bases in between. The CDR3 sequence: CASSSTELEAFF. In nucleotides, the CDR3 is TGTGCCAGCAGTTCGACAGAGCTTGAAGCTTTCTTT.

A few counts support this clone. The chain recombines TRBV7-9 with TRBJ2-3; 7 bases match TRBD2. Germline CDR1 is SEHNR and CDR2 is FQNEAQ (reference sequence). The CDR3 is made up of 16 amino acids. After removal of 3 bases from V and 0 bases from J, the junction contained 6 bases not matched to a gene. CDR3 nucleotides: TGTGCCAGCAGCTTGGGGACTAATCCTAGCACAGATACGCAGTATTTT. It encodes CASSLGTNPSTDTQYF.

The V call is TRBV19, the J call TRBJ1-1, with D uncertain. The CDR3 has 14 amino acids. Trimming left V 0 bases short and J 2 bases short, with 7 bases between. Germline loops: CDR1 LNHDA, CDR2 SQIVND (reference sequence). The CDR3 DNA reads as TGTGCCAGTAGTATAGATTTAGGTAACACTGAAGCTTTCTTT. It yields the protein CASSIDLGNTEAFF.

CDR3 region: CASSQGGGGVPQFF. The CDR3 coding sequence is TGTGCCAGCAGCCAGGGAGGAGGGGGCGTACCGCAGTTCTTC. The V call is TRBV3-1 (or the pseudogene TRBV3-2), the J call TRBJ2-1, with D possibly TRBD1 on 7 matching bases. Trimming took off 3 bases at V and 12 bases at J, with 18 bases between the two ends. The germline V gene encodes CDR1 LGHDT and CDR2 YNNKEL (reference sequence). CDR3 length equals 14 residues.

The CDR3 sequence is CASSAADRLASGANVLTF. The CDR3 DNA sequence: TGTGCCAGCAGCGCCGCGGACAGGTTAGCCTCTGGGGCCAACGTCCTGACTTTC. The chain employs TRBV2 and TRBJ2-6; 7 bases are shared with TRBD1. The CDR3 sequence is 18 residues long. Germline V gene lookup returns CDR1 SNHLY and CDR2 FYNNEI. Trimming took 6 bases from V and 0 from J; bases not matched to a gene: 11.

J is TRBJ2-5 and V is TRBV6-5, with unresolved D. Germline V gene data show CDR1 as MNHEY and CDR2 as SVGAGI. This CDR3 comprises 14 residues. The V end was cut by 10 bases, the J end by 1 base, with 16 bases between. The CDR3, as DNA: TGTGCCACCCGCCCCTCCACCATCCAAGAGACCCAGTACTTC. It translates to CATRPSTIQETQYF.

The V gene is TRBV10-2, the J gene TRBJ2-7; TRBD2 agrees at 13 bases. CDR1 WSHSY and CDR2 SAAADI come from the germline V gene. The CDR3 has 19 residues. V gave up 4 bases and J gave up 2 bases; unmatched junction bases: 14. CDR3 amino acids: CASSVGPPGLAGPAYEQYF. The CDR3 nucleotides read TGCGCCAGCAGTGTAGGACCCCCGGGACTAGCGGGACCGGCCTACGAGCAGTACTTC.